These T cell receptor beta chains were read from a single sample in a study of T cell responses to AZD1222 COVID-19 vaccine. The protocol was immunoSEQ multiplex PCR, while the TCRdb copy is restricted to in-frame clones and leaves out a portion. The sample has fewer than 120,000 clones, around nine tenths seen once. The specimen comprised peripheral blood, sampled 28 days after the second AZD1222 dose. Receptors were obtained from an adult who received the AZD1222 COVID-19 vaccine. Both conserved end residues are part of each CDR3.

v_call: TRBV4-2
cdr3_aa: CASSQDQASGGALSDTQYF

v_call: TRBV19
cdr3_aa: CASGGGVETQYF

v_call: TRBV10-3
cdr3_aa: CAISEIGQGGQPQHF

v_call: TRBV4-3
cdr3_aa: CASSPTGVENTEAFF

v_call: TRBV5-1
cdr3_aa: CASSLESGRSTEAFF

v_call: TRBV25-1
cdr3_aa: CASGVLGWADEKLFF

v_call: TRBV6-6
cdr3_aa: CASTRDRAYTEAFF

v_call: TRBV7-6
cdr3_aa: CASTPDSFGNTIYF

v_call: TRBV7-2
cdr3_aa: CASASGGNTEAFF

v_call: TRBV5-1
cdr3_aa: CASSLAESSSYEQYF

v_call: TRBV19
cdr3_aa: CASSVSSGTYEQYF